Following are 20 T cell receptor beta chains from one sample sequenced in a study of beta chain features in type 1 diabetes. Expressed TCRB transcripts were sequenced, since all the RNA that had been isolated was reverse transcribed. Using immunoSEQ multiplex PCR, the repertoire was profiled, and TCRdb retains in-frame clones only, with some absent. The sample shows around 450,000 clones, over 10% of them seen only once. Sequencing used naive CD4+ T cells from blood. The receptors stem from a woman younger than 35 in good health.

The gene calls are TRBV9 and TRBJ2-1; no definite D call. Deletions cut 0 bases from V and 5 bases from J, with 9 bases between. The germline CDR1 and CDR2 sequences are SGDLS and YYNGEE. The CDR3 length is 14 residues. CDR3: CASSVASGNNEQFF. The CDR3, as DNA: TGTGCCAGCAGCGTAGCTAGTGGGAACAATGAGCAGTTCTTC.

The chain joins TRBV7-8 to TRBJ2-1; D not certain. Germline CDR1 SGHVS, CDR2 FQNEAQ. The V end was cut by 3 bases, the J end by 0 bases, with 9 bases between. The length of the CDR3 is 15 residues. CDR3 bases: TGTGCCAGCAGCTTGCGGCTAACCTCCTACAATGAGCAGTTCTTC. It is translated as CASSLRLTSYNEQFF.

This clone was counted only a few times. V usage is TRBV29-1 and J usage is TRBJ1-1; D possibly corresponds to TRBD1 (5 bases). Trimming cost V 7 bases and J 0 bases, with 15 bases left between them. Germline lookup yields CDR1 SQVTM and CDR2 ANQGSEA. The CDR3 is made up of 14 amino acids. CDR3 region: CSGTGHNMNTEAFF. The CDR3 DNA sequence: TGCAGCGGAACGGGGCATAACATGAACACTGAAGCTTTCTTT.

The J gene is TRBJ1-2, the V gene TRBV9; no clear D. Germline lookup yields CDR1 SGDLS and CDR2 YYNGEE. The CDR3 length is 15 residues. The V gene lost 4 bases and the J gene lost 6 bases, with 19 bases spanning the gap. The CDR3 sequence is CASSSNQQRTNGYTF. The CDR3 region has the DNA TGTGCCAGCAGCTCGAACCAACAGAGGACCAATGGCTACACCTTC. Full variable domain (rest looked up from reference TRBV9 and TRBJ1-2): DSGVTQTPKHLITATGQRVTLRCSPRSGDLSVYWYQQSLDQGLQFLIQYYNGEERAKGNILERFSAQQFPDLHSELNLSSLELGDSALYFCASSSNQQRTNGYTFGSGTRLTVV.

On this clone: Other DNA sequences from this sample encode an identical CDR3 as well. This chain connects TRBV7-2 to TRBJ2-1; D may be TRBD1 (5 bases). Germline V lookup: CDR1 SGHTA, CDR2 FQGNSA. Trimming took off 5 bases at V and 5 bases at J, with 13 bases between the two ends. This CDR3 is 14 amino acids long. In nucleotides, the CDR3 is TGTGCCAGCAGCCTCCGCGCAGGGAACAATGAGCAGTTCTTC. This gives the protein CASSLRAGNNEQFF.

This clone was picked up a small number of times. At one of its ends the junction is not consistent with the germline gene, which may arise from a read error. V and J are TRBV7-2 and TRBJ2-4, with TRBD1 matching 9 bases. This CDR3 contains 13 residues. Germline V lookup: CDR1 SGHTA, CDR2 FQGNSA. CDR3 region: CASSTDRDRALRW. The CDR3 DNA sequence: TGTGCCAGCAGCACCGACCGGGACAGGGCCCTGCGGTGG.

Only a few counts were recorded for this clone. This rearrangement joins TRBV5-4 to TRBJ2-1; D unclear. The CDR3 extends over 14 amino acids. V lost 0 bases to trimming and J lost 5 bases, with 9 bases between them. Germline assignment: CDR1 SGHNT and CDR2 YYREEE (reference sequence). The CDR3 sequence: CASSLVAAHNEQFF. CDR3 in DNA: TGTGCCAGCAGCTTGGTAGCTGCTCACAATGAGCAGTTCTTC.

The J gene is TRBJ2-3, the V gene TRBV7-3; no clear D gene. Trimming stripped 2 bases from V and 6 bases from J, with 12 bases between. Germline V CDR1 and CDR2: SGHTA, FQGTGA. The CDR3 contains 14 residues. CDR3 bases: TGTGCCAGCAGCTTAGTTGGCGGTGAGGATACGCAGTATTTT. Translation gives CASSLVGGEDTQYF. The entire variable domain, with the rest obtained from reference TRBV7-3 and TRBJ2-3, is as follows: GAGVSQTPSNKVTEKGKYVELRCDPISGHTALYWYRQSLGQGPEFLIYFQGTGAADDSGLPNDRFFAVRPEGSVSTLKIQRTERGDSAVYLCASSLVGGEDTQYFGPGTRLTVL.

This clone was recorded a few times. The chain has TRBV7-2 and TRBJ2-1; possibly TRBD2 for D (6 bases). Germline CDR1 SGHTA, CDR2 FQGNSA. With 7 bases removed from V and 4 bases from J, the gap between germline ends came to 14 bases. The CDR3 extends over 14 amino acids. The CDR3 region has the DNA TGTGCCAGCACCAAAAGCGGGCCTTACAATGAGCAGTTCTTC. It translates to CASTKSGPYNEQFF.

This clone appeared a single time. The chain combines TRBV6-1 with TRBJ2-4; the match to TRBD1 covers 9 bases. Per germline, CDR1 MNHNS and CDR2 SASEGT. Trimming cost V 5 bases and J 6 bases; bases outside gene matches: 8. The CDR3 runs to 15 residues. The CDR3 spells CASSFRTGGINIQYF. CDR3 nucleotide sequence: TGTGCCAGCAGTTTCCGTACAGGGGGCATAAACATTCAGTACTTC.

The CDR3: CASSPDVAGRTTGELFF. For the CDR3, the DNA is TGTGCCAGCAGCCCCGATGTGGCGGGGCGCACCACCGGGGAGCTGTTTTTT. The J gene is TRBJ2-2, the V gene TRBV9; D perhaps matches TRBD2 (6 bases). Germline assignment: CDR1 SGDLS and CDR2 YYNGEE. There are 17 residues in the CDR3. Deletions cut 4 bases from V and 4 bases from J, with 20 bases between. The complete variable domain, with remaining parts taken from reference TRBV9 and TRBJ2-2, reads DSGVTQTPKHLITATGQRVTLRCSPRSGDLSVYWYQQSLDQGLQFLIQYYNGEERAKGNILERFSAQQFPDLHSELNLSSLELGDSALYFCASSPDVAGRTTGELFFGEGSRLTVL.

The table lists this clone with a few counts. V and J are TRBV18 and TRBJ2-5; no clear D. The germline V gene has CDR1 KGHSH and CDR2 LQKENI. V shed 2 bases and J shed 2 bases, with 12 bases lying between them. The CDR3 contains 15 residues. The CDR3 loop reads CASSPTKLNQETQYF. CDR3 sequence (DNA): TGTGCCAGCTCACCAACGAAACTGAATCAAGAGACCCAGTACTTC.

V gene TRBV18 combines with J gene TRBJ1-4; D call uncertain. Trimming stripped 2 bases from V and 7 bases from J, with 14 bases between. The CDR3 is made up of 15 amino acids. Germline values: CDR1 KGHSH, CDR2 LQKENI. This CDR3 is CASSPVGNTGEKLFF. The CDR3 DNA follows: TGTGCCAGCTCACCAGTAGGCAATACGGGTGAAAAACTGTTTTTT.

This clone came up a few times. The chain links TRBV29-1 to TRBJ2-2; D is possibly TRBD1 (6 bases). The CDR3 spans 16 residues. Trimming cost V 6 bases and J 0 bases, with 17 bases left between them. CDR1 is SQVTM and CDR2 is ANQGSEA in the germline V gene. The CDR3, as DNA: TGCAGCGTCGTACAGGGTCCTATATCGAACACCGGGGAGCTGTTTTTT. Residues: CSVVQGPISNTGELFF.

This clone showed up just a few times. The J gene is TRBJ2-7, the V gene TRBV14; D not resolved. From germline, CDR1 is SGHDN and CDR2 FVKESK. V lost 0 bases and J lost 5, with 14 bases in between. The length of the CDR3 is 15 residues. Written as DNA, the CDR3 is TGTGCCAGCAGCCAAGAGCGGCCAAGCCGGGACGAGCAGTACTTC. Translated: CASSQERPSRDEQYF. The variable domain in full, completed from reference TRBV14 and TRBJ2-7, reads EAGVTQFPSHSVIEKGQTVTLRCDPISGHDNLYWYRRVMGKEIKFLLHFVKESKQDESGMPNNRFLAERTGGTYSTLKVQPAELEDSGVYFCASSQERPSRDEQYFGPGTRLTVT.

This clone was counted only a few times. The chain combines TRBV7-2 with TRBJ2-3; 8 nucleotides agree with TRBD2. The V and J ends lost 1 base and 0 bases, in that order; junction bases with no gene match: 3. Germline loops: CDR1 SGHTA, CDR2 FQGNSA. The CDR3 consists of 16 residues. CDR3 sequence: CASSLVAGLSTDTQYF. For the CDR3, the DNA is TGTGCCAGCAGCTTAGTAGCGGGGCTTAGCACAGATACGCAGTATTTT.

This clone came up a few times. The chain combines TRBV14 with TRBJ2-5; D might be TRBD2 (5 bases). From germline, CDR1 is SGHDN and CDR2 FVKESK. V was clipped by 0 bases and J by 13 bases, with 15 bases between them. This CDR3 has 13 amino acids. CDR3 region: CASSQEEGAELYF. The CDR3 bases are TGTGCCAGCAGCCAAGAAGAGGGTGCCGAGTTGTACTTC.

This clone was found a few times. The chain carries TRBV7-2 and TRBJ2-7; 11 nucleotides align to TRBD2. V trimming: 1 base; J trimming: 4 bases; junction bases outside the gene matches: 6. This CDR3 has 16 amino acids. In germline, CDR1 is SGHTA, CDR2 FQGNSA. CDR3 residues: CASSLGLPSGRYEQYF. CDR3 bases: TGTGCCAGCAGCTTAGGCTTACCTAGCGGGAGGTACGAGCAGTACTTC.

The table lists this clone with a few counts. This sequence joins TRBV7-2 and TRBJ2-3; D uncertain. CDR1 is SGHTA and CDR2 is FQGNSA in the germline V gene. The CDR3 sequence is 12 residues long. The ends were cut back, 3 bases at V and 6 bases at J, with 7 bases in the middle. CDR3 region: CASSFKLDTQYF. CDR3 DNA: TGTGCCAGCAGCTTCAAATTGGATACGCAGTATTTT. The full variable domain, its missing parts supplied by reference TRBV7-2 and TRBJ2-3, is GAGVSQSPSNKVTEKGKDVELRCDPISGHTALYWYRQSLGQGLEFLIYFQGNSAPDKSGLPSDRFSAERTGGSVSTLTIQRTQQEDSAVYLCASSFKLDTQYFGPGTRLTVL.

The chain joins TRBV10-3 to TRBJ1-2, with 9 bases lining up with TRBD1. The CDR3 sequence is 13 residues long. Losses at the gene ends were 8 bases for V and 5 bases for J; bases not matched to a gene: 6. Germline lookup yields CDR1 ENHRY and CDR2 SYGVKD. Written as DNA, the CDR3 is TGTGCCATCGCGCGGGACAGGGAATATGGCTACACCTTC. Protein product: CAIARDREYGYTF.